A selection of T cell receptor beta chains follows, all from one sample in a study of blood T cell repertoires in COVID-19. The repertoire was sequenced with immunoSEQ multiplex PCR; TCRdb's copy has only in-frame clones and lacks some. The repertoire includes around 190,000 clones, 70% to 85% of them detected once, and 6.5% to 8.5% sits in the top ten. The sample consisted of peripheral blood. Source of these receptors: a human donor in a cohort sampled during active COVID-19. Each CDR3 is given with its conserved first and last residue. D genes are given only for firm matches. Some rows mark clone size as missing; the rest say once, few, many or name a class of expanded clone.

d_call clone_size j_call v_call cdr3_aa cdr3_nt
. once TRBJ2-1 TRBV7-2 CASSLDHSFSYNEQFF TGTGCCAGCAGCTTAGACCACAGCTTCTCCTACAATGAGCAGTTCTTC
TRBD2 . TRBJ2-7 TRBV13 CASSLEGSALAGGLNEQYF TGTGCCAGCAGCTTAGAAGGGTCGGCACTAGCGGGGGGGCTCAACGAGCAGTACTTC
TRBD2 . TRBJ2-5 TRBV2 CASRATSGVQETQYF TGTGCCAGCAGGGCGACTAGCGGGGTCCAAGAGACCCAGTACTTC
. . TRBJ1-4 TRBV7-9 CASSVPSGTNEKLFF TGTGCCAGCAGCGTCCCCAGCGGGACTAATGAAAAACTGTTTTTT
. . TRBJ1-5 TRBV19 CASSPGGRGQPQHF TGTGCCAGTAGTCCCGGCGGCAGGGGTCAGCCCCAGCATTTT
. medium-sized TRBJ2-7 TRBV7-9 CASSLGGPSEQYF TGTGCCAGCAGCTTGGGGGGGCCTAGCGAGCAGTACTTC
. once TRBJ1-5 TRBV27 CASSWGVHQPQHF TGTGCCAGCAGTTGGGGGGTACATCAGCCCCAGCATTTT
. once TRBJ1-1 TRBV6-6 CASSPSDRYEAFF TGTGCCAGCAGTCCCTCGGACAGATATGAAGCTTTCTTT
. . TRBJ1-5 TRBV2 CASSPQGNQPQHF TGTGCCAGCAGTCCACAGGGTAATCAGCCCCAGCATTTT
TRBD1 . TRBJ2-7 TRBV13 CASSPGTGTSYEQYF TGTGCCAGCAGCCCAGGGACAGGGACTTCCTACGAGCAGTACTTC
TRBD1 . TRBJ1-1 TRBV28 CASSRTGTTEAFF TGTGCCAGCAGTAGGACAGGGACAACTGAAGCTTTCTTT
TRBD1 . TRBJ2-1 TRBV28 CASSFPGTGPEQFF TGTGCCAGCAGTTTCCCCGGGACAGGCCCCGAGCAGTTCTTC
. . TRBJ2-5 TRBV15 CATSGRHRTRQETQYF TGTGCCACCAGCGGGCGACACAGAACCCGCCAAGAGACCCAGTACTTC
. . TRBJ1-4 TRBV15 CATRNTLNEKLFF TGTGCCACCAGGAATACTTTAAATGAAAAACTGTTTTTT
TRBD1 . TRBJ2-7 TRBV11-1 CASSLGVGQVIYEQYF TGTGCCAGCAGCTTAGGGGTGGGACAGGTCATCTACGAGCAGTACTTC
TRBD1 few TRBJ2-1 TRBV7-8 CASSLRRDREWVNEQFF TGTGCCAGCAGCCTCCGCCGGGACAGGGAATGGGTCAATGAGCAGTTCTTC
. . TRBJ1-2 TRBV3-1/TRBV3-2 CASSHISGALNYGYTF TGTGCCAGCAGCCATATCTCGGGAGCCCTTAACTATGGCTACACCTTC
TRBD1 . TRBJ1-2 TRBV6-5 CASRTTGNYGYTF TGTGCCAGCAGGACGACAGGGAACTATGGCTACACCTTC
. . TRBJ2-7 TRBV4-2 CASSQDSSDEQYF TGTGCCAGCAGCCAAGATAGTAGCGACGAGCAGTACTTC
TRBD2 . TRBJ2-7 TRBV5-4 CASSLRRGDSYEQYF TGTGCCAGCAGCTTGCGGCGGGGGGACTCCTACGAGCAGTACTTC
TRBD1 . TRBJ1-2 TRBV2 CASSQGDGYGYTF TGTGCCAGCTCTCAGGGGGACGGGTATGGCTACACCTTC
TRBD2 . TRBJ2-1 TRBV5-8 CASSLGGLAEQFF TGTGCCAGCAGCTTGGGTGGACTAGCAGAGCAGTTCTTC
. . TRBJ1-2 TRBV30 CAWSVRGYGYTF TGTGCCTGGAGTGTTCGAGGCTATGGCTACACCTTC
. once TRBJ1-4 TRBV24-1 CATSRPGLVATNEKLFF TGTGCCACCAGTAGGCCAGGGCTAGTTGCAACTAATGAAAAACTGTTTTTT
TRBD2 . TRBJ2-7 TRBV19 CASSPRGLGEQYF TGTGCCAGTAGTCCGCGGGGGTTGGGCGAGCAGTACTTC
TRBD1 . TRBJ2-1 TRBV10-3 CAIRIRQGNEQFF TGTGCCATCAGGATACGACAGGGCAATGAGCAGTTCTTC
TRBD1 . TRBJ2-5 TRBV7-7 CASSHPGQQETQYF TGTGCCAGCAGCCATCCGGGACAGCAAGAGACCCAGTACTTC
TRBD1 once TRBJ1-4 TRBV5-1 CASSGDSATNEKLFF TGCGCCAGCAGCGGGGACAGCGCAACTAATGAAAAACTGTTTTTT
. . TRBJ2-5 TRBV11-2 CASSLGDETGKTQYF TGTGCCAGCAGCTTAGGGGATGAGACGGGGAAGACCCAGTACTTC
TRBD2 few TRBJ2-3 TRBV5-4 CASSLPGLATDTQYF TGTGCCAGCAGCTTGCCGGGACTAGCCACAGATACGCAGTATTTT
. . TRBJ1-6 TRBV3-1/TRBV3-2 CASSQPNPGRGAYSPLHF TGTGCCAGCAGCCAACCTAACCCGGGGCGGGGGGCTTATTCACCCCTCCACTTT